One and the same sample provided the 10 T cell receptor beta chains below, sequenced in a study of T cells in Graves' hyperthyroidism and ophthalmopathy. From RNA transcripts, TCR beta CDR3 regions were amplified. A set of HTBI primers served as the primers for a first-round RT-PCR of the TCR CDR3. Using its own MiXCR run on the multiplex PCR reads, TCRdb lists one record per CDR3 protein. The sample shows roughly 500,000 distinct CDR3 sequences, 40% to 55% of them seen only once. Sequenced material: peripheral blood or thyroid tissue (not recorded which). The receptors come from an adult woman with Graves' disease, either hyperthyroidism or ophthalmopathy (not recorded which).

J is TRBJ2-5 and V is TRBV5-6; TRBD1 agrees at 7 bases. The germline V gene has CDR1 SGHDT and CDR2 YYEEEE. V lost 1 base to trimming and J lost 5 bases; unmatched junction nucleotides: 5. This CDR3 has 14 residues. CDR3: CASSLFLQGETQYF. The CDR3 region has the DNA TGTGCCAGCAGCTTGTTCTTACAGGGGGAGACCCAGTACTTC.

At least ten counts were recorded for this clonotype. This chain joins TRBV5-1 and TRBJ1-1; the match to TRBD1 covers 12 bases. Germline CDR1 and CDR2: SGHRS and YFSETQ. V lost 4 bases to trimming and J lost 4 bases; unmatched junction nucleotides: 8. CDR3 length: 16 residues. CDR3 loop: CASSPGTGGAGTEAFF. The CDR3 DNA sequence: TGCGCCAGCAGCCCGGGGACAGGGGGCGCGGGCACTGAAGCTTTCTTT.

The gene calls are TRBV7-9 and TRBJ2-7; possible D gene TRBD2, 6 bases. Trimming shortened V by 5 bases and J by 7 bases, and 15 bases separated the two germline ends. The CDR3 spans 13 residues. From germline, CDR1 is SEHNR and CDR2 FQNEAQ (reference sequence). Here the CDR3 DNA reads TGTGCCAGCAGCCCAGGTAGCGGACTTGAGCAGTACTTC. The encoded protein is CASSPGSGLEQYF.

The CDR3 DNA follows: TGTGCCACCAGTGATCCGAATCAAGAGACCCAGTACTTC. Translating it yields CATSDPNQETQYF. J is TRBJ2-5 and V is TRBV24-1, with D unresolved. Germline CDR1 reads KGHDR; CDR2 reads SFDVKD. CDR3 size: 13 residues. With 3 bases removed from V and 2 bases from J, the gap between germline ends came to 6 bases.

The CDR3 DNA reads TGTGCCAGCAGCCCAAAATGGAACACCATATATTTT. It translates to CASSPKWNTIYF. This sequence joins TRBV6-6 and TRBJ1-3; D gene ambiguous. This CDR3 comprises 12 residues. CDR1 and CDR2 from the germline V gene are MNHNY and SVGAGI (reference sequence). The V end lost 6 bases, the J end lost 7 bases, and 10 bases lay between the germline ends.

This clonotype was detected ten times or more. V and J are TRBV7-8 and TRBJ2-2, with 14 bases fitting TRBD2. The ends lost 6 bases at V and 4 bases at J; junction bases unmatched: 4. The CDR3 loop spans 16 amino acids. The germline CDR1 and CDR2 sequences are SGHVS and FQNEAQ. The CDR3 protein is CASSSGLAGGTGELFF. The CDR3 coding sequence is TGTGCCAGCAGTTCTGGACTAGCGGGAGGCACCGGGGAGCTGTTTTTT.

This clonotype was seen more than once but under ten times. This chain uses TRBV7-2 with TRBJ2-7; the match to TRBD2 covers 10 bases. The V and J ends lost 5 bases and 2 bases, in that order; junction bases with no gene match: 6. The V gene's germline CDR1 is SGHTA and CDR2 FQGNSA. This CDR3 region has 15 residues. The CDR3, as DNA: TGTGCCAGCAGCCGCGCAAGCGGGAGGGCCTACGAGCAGTACTTC. Translation gives CASSRASGRAYEQYF.

The V gene is TRBV7-9, the J gene TRBJ1-1; D is unclear. The CDR3 is made up of 13 amino acids. Trimming cost V 0 bases and J 8 bases, with 10 bases left between them. Germline V gene lookup returns CDR1 SEHNR and CDR2 FQNEAQ (reference sequence). The CDR3 DNA reads TGTGCCAGCAGCTTAGCAGGGATCGTCGAAGCTTTCTTT. This translates into CASSLAGIVEAFF.

The rearrangement uses TRBV7-9 and TRBJ2-7; a possible D gene is TRBD1 (6 bases). The V and J ends lost 0 bases and 3 bases respectively, with 15 bases between them. CDR1 SEHNR and CDR2 FQNEAQ come from the germline V gene (reference sequence). CDR3 length: 16 amino acids. The CDR3 protein is CASSLALGGQSYEQYF. DNA for the CDR3: TGTGCCAGCAGCTTAGCCCTGGGCGGACAGAGCTACGAGCAGTACTTC. Together with reference TRBV7-9 and TRBJ2-7, the CDR3 gives the full variable domain: DTGVSQNPRHKITKRGQNVTFRCDPISEHNRLYWYRQTLGQGPEFLTYFQNEAQLEKSRLLSDRFSAERPKGSFSTLEIQRTEQGDSAMYLCASSLALGGQSYEQYFGPGTRLTVT.

The table lists this clonotype with a few counts. The chain recombines TRBV10-2 with TRBJ2-1; D perhaps matches TRBD2 (5 bases). This CDR3 has 14 amino acids. Trimming took off 7 bases at V and 1 base at J, with 11 bases between the two ends. CDR1 and CDR2 (germline): WSHSY, SAAADI. The CDR3 here is CASIRTGSYNEQFF. The CDR3 DNA reads as TGCGCCAGCATTCGAACGGGATCCTACAATGAGCAGTTCTTC.